This is a list of T cell receptor beta chains from one sample in a study of blood T cell repertoires in COVID-19. Produced via immunoSEQ multiplex PCR; TCRdb's table is partial and in-frame only. The sample yields about 670,000 clones, over 80% seen once. The specimen was peripheral blood. The origin of the receptors is a woman aged 18 to 35 with acute or convalescent COVID-19. The CDR3 runs from the conserved cysteine through the conserved F or W. The order of the fields is clone size, J gene, D gene, V gene, CDR3 DNA, CDR3 protein. D genes are given only for firm matches. Clone size is given for some rows only: seen once, a few or many times, or a class if the clone is expanded.

>once|TRBJ1-2|NA|TRBV24-1
TGTGCCACCAGTGCCGAGGGTCTCGGCTACACCTTC
CATSAEGLGYTF
>few|TRBJ2-1|TRBD2|TRBV7-9
TGTGCCAGCAGCTTAGCGGGGGGGAATGAGCAGTTCTTC
CASSLAGGNEQFF
>NA|TRBJ1-1|NA|TRBV19
TGTGCCAGTAGTATTTCAGGGGTAACTGAAGCTTTCTTT
CASSISGVTEAFF
>NA|TRBJ2-3|TRBD2|TRBV15
TGTGCCACCAGCAAAACTAGCGGGGGCACAGATACGCAGTATTTT
CATSKTSGGTDTQYF
>NA|TRBJ2-7|NA|TRBV18
TGTGCCAGCTCACTTCAATCGGCAGGGGACTACGAGCAGTACTTC
CASSLQSAGDYEQYF
>NA|TRBJ1-2|TRBD1|TRBV6-4
TGTGCCAGCAGGAAGGGGACAGGGTCGGATAACTATGGCTACACCTTC
CASRKGTGSDNYGYTF
>NA|TRBJ2-1|NA|TRBV5-1
TGCGCCAGCAGCTTGAGTTCAGGGGCCGGGCCGGGGCGCGAGCAGTTCTTC
CASSLSSGAGPGREQFF
>NA|TRBJ2-2|TRBD1|TRBV29-1
TGCAGCGTTGGTGGACAGGGGACCGGGGAGCTGTTTTTT
CSVGGQGTGELFF
>NA|TRBJ2-5|TRBD2|TRBV7-2
TGTGCCAGCAGCTTCCCGGCGGGGGGGCCCAGGGAGACCCAGTACTTC
CASSFPAGGPRETQYF
>NA|TRBJ1-2|NA|TRBV12-5
TGTGCTAGTGGTTTGTGGTCAGTGCTAGCTAACTATGGCTACACCTTC
CASGLWSVLANYGYTF
>NA|TRBJ2-2|NA|TRBV7-3
TGTGCCAGCTCCGTCGGGGGTCCCACCGGGGAGCTGTTTTTT
CASSVGGPTGELFF
>once|TRBJ1-1|NA|TRBV4-1
TGCGCCAGCGGTTCCACAGTGAACACTGAAGCTTTCTTT
CASGSTVNTEAFF
>NA|TRBJ2-2|TRBD1|TRBV24-1
TGTGCCACCAGTGATTGGGGACAGGGGGAGCTGTTTTTT
CATSDWGQGELFF
>NA|TRBJ1-1|NA|TRBV5-5
TGTGCCAGCAGCTTGCCCCAGGGGTACACTGAAGCTTTCTTT
CASSLPQGYTEAFF
>NA|TRBJ1-3|NA|TRBV27
TGTGCCAGCACCCCTGAGTTTGGAAACACCATATATTTT
CASTPEFGNTIYF
>once|TRBJ1-1|TRBD1|TRBV11-2
TGTGCCAGCAGCTTACGAACCCGACAGGGTAGGTCTGAAGCTTTCTTT
CASSLRTRQGRSEAFF
>NA|TRBJ1-1|NA|TRBV6-1
TGTGCCAGCAGTGAATTTAGCGGGTGGGGAACTGAAGCTTTCTTT
CASSEFSGWGTEAFF
>NA|TRBJ1-2|TRBD1|TRBV19
TGTGCCAGTAGTCCCGGGACAGGGGGCTATGGCTACACCTTC
CASSPGTGGYGYTF
>NA|TRBJ2-7|NA|TRBV19
TGTGCCAGTAGTATTAGGCCATACGACAGGTCCTACGAGCAGTACTTC
CASSIRPYDRSYEQYF
>NA|TRBJ1-2|TRBD1|TRBV24-1
TGTGCCACCACTAACAGTCCCCACCCGACAGGGGAGGAGTATGGCTACACCTTC
CATTNSPHPTGEEYGYTF
>NA|TRBJ2-7|TRBD2|TRBV11-2
TGTGCCAGCAGCGAAAACCGGGGAGGGGCTTCCGAGCAGTACTTC
CASSENRGGASEQYF
>NA|TRBJ2-3|NA|TRBV24-1
TGTGCCACCAGTGGCCCAGGGGGCACAGATACGCAGTATTTT
CATSGPGGTDTQYF